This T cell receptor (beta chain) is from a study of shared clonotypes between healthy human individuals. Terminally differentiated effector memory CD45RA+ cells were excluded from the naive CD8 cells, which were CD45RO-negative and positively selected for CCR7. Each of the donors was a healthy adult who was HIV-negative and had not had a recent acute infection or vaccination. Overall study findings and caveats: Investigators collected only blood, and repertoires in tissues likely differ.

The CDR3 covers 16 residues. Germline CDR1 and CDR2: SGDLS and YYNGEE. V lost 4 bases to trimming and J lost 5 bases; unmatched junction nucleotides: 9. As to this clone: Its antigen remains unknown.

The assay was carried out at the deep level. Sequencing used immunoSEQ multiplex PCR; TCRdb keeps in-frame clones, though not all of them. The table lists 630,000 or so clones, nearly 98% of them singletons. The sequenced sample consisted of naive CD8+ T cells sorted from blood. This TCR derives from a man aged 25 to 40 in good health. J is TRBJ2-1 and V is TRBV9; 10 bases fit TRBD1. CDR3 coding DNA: TGTGCCAGCAGCCCCAGGGACAGGGGTAATAACAATGAGCAGTTCTTC. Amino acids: CASSPRDRGNNNEQFF.